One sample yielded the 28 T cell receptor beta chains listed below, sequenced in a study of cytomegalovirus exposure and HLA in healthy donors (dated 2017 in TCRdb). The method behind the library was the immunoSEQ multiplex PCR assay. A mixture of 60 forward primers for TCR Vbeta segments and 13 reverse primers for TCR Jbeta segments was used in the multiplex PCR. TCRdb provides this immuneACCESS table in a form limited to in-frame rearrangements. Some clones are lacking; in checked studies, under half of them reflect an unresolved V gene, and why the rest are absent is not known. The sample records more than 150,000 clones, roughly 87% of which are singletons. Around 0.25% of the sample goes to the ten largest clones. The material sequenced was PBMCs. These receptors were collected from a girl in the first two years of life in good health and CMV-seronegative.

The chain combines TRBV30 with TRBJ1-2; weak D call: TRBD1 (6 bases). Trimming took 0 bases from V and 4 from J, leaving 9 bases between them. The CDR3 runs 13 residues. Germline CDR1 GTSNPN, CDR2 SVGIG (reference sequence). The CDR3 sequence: CAWSVNRVYGYTF. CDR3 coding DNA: TGTGCCTGGAGTGTCAACAGGGTCTATGGCTACACCTTC. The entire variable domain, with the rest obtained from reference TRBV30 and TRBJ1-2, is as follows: SQTIHQWPATLVQPVGSPLSLECTVEGTSNPNLYWYRQAAGRGLQLLFYSVGIGQISSEVPQNLSASRPQDRQFILSSKKLLLSDSGFYLCAWSVNRVYGYTFGSGTRLTVV.

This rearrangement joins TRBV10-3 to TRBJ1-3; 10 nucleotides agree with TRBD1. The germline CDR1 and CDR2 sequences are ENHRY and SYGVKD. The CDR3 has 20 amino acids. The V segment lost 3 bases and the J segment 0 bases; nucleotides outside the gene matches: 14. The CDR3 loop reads CAISDPGQGNKGSSGNTIYF. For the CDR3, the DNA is TGTGCCATCAGTGACCCGGGACAGGGGAACAAGGGGAGCTCTGGAAACACCATATATTTT.

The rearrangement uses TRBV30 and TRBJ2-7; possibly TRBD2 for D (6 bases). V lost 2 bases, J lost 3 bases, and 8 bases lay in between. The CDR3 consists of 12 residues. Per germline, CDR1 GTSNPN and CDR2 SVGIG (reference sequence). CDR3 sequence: CAWSYGGYEQYF. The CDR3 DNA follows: TGTGCCTGGAGTTACGGGGGCTACGAGCAGTACTTC.

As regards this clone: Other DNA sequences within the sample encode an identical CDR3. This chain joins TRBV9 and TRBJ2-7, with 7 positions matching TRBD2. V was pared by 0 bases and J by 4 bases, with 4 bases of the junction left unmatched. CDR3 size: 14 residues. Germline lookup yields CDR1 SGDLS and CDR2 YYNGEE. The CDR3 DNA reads TGTGCCAGCAGCGTAGGCGGGAGCGCTTACGAGCAGTACTTC. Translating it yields CASSVGGSAYEQYF.

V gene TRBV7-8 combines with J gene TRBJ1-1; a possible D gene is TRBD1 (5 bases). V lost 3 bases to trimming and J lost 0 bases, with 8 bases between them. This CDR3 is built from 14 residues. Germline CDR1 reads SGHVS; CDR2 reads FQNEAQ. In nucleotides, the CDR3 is TGTGCCAGCAGCTTCGACAGCCTGAACACTGAAGCTTTCTTT. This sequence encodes CASSFDSLNTEAFF.

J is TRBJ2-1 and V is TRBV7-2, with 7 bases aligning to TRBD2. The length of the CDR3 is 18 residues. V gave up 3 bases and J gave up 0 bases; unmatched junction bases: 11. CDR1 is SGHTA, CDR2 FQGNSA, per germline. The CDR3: CASSFGLAESHSYNEQFF. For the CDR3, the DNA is TGTGCCAGCAGCTTCGGCCTAGCGGAAAGCCACTCCTACAATGAGCAGTTCTTC.

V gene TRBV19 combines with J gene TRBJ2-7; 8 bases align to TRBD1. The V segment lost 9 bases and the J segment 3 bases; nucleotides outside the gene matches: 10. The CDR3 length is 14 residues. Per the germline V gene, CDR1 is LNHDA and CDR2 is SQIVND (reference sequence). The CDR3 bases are TGTGCCAGAGGAGGGGGACAGGCTCTCTACGAGCAGTACTTC. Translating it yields CARGGGQALYEQYF.

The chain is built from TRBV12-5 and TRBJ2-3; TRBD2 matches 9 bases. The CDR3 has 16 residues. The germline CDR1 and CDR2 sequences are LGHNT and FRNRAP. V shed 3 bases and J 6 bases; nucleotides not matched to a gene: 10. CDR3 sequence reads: CASGLLRRGGRDTQYF. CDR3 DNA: TGTGCTAGTGGTTTACTTCGGCGGGGGGGCCGGGATACGCAGTATTTT.

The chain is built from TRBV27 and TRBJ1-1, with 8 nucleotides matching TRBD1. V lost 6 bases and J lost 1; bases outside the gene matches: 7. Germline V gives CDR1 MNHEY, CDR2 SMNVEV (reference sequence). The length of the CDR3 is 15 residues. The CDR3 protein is CASSPRTGRNTEAFF. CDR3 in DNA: TGTGCCAGCAGCCCGAGGACAGGGCGGAACACTGAAGCTTTCTTT.

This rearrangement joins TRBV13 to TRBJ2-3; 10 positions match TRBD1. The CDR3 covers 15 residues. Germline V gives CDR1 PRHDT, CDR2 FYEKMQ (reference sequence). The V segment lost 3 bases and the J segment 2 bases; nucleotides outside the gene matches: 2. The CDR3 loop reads CASSFDRGLTDTQYF. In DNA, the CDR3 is TGTGCCAGCAGCTTTGACAGGGGGCTCACAGATACGCAGTATTTT. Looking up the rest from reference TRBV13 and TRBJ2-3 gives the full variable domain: AAGVIQSPRHLIKEKRETATLKCYPIPRHDTVYWYQQGPGQDPQFLISFYEKMQSDKGSIPDRFSAQQFSDYHSELNMSSLELGDSALYFCASSFDRGLTDTQYFGPGTRLTVL.

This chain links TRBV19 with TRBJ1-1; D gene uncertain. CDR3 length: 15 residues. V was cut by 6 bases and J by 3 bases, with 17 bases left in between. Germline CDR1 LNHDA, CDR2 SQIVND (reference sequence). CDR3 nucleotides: TGTGCCAGTAGAGGGTGGAGGGAGAGAGACACTGAAGCTTTCTTT. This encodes CASRGWRERDTEAFF.

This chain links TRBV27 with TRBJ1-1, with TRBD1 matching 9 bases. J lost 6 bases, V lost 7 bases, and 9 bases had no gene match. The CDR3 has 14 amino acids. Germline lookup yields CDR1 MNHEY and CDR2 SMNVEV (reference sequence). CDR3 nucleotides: TGTGCCAGCACTACGGGACAGGGTTACTCTGAAGCTTTCTTT. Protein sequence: CASTTGQGYSEAFF.

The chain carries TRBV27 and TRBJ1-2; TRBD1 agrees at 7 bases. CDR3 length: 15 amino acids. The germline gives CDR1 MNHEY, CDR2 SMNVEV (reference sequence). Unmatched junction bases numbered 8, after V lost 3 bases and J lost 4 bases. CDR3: CASSFRKDRPYGYTF. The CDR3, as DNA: TGTGCCAGCAGTTTTCGGAAGGACAGGCCCTATGGCTACACCTTC.

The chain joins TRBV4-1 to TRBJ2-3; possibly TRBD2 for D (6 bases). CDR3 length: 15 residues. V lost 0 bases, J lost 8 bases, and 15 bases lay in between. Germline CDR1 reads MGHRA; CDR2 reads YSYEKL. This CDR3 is CASSQDRGLGFTQYF. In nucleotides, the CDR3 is TGCGCCAGCAGCCAAGATAGGGGACTGGGATTTACGCAGTATTTT.

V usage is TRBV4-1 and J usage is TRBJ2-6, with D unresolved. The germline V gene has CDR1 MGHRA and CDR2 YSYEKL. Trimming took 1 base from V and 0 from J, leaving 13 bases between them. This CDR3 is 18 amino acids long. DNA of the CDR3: TGCGCCAGCAGCCAAGTCGCTACCCCGGGCTCTGGGGCCAACGTCCTGACTTTC. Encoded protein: CASSQVATPGSGANVLTF.

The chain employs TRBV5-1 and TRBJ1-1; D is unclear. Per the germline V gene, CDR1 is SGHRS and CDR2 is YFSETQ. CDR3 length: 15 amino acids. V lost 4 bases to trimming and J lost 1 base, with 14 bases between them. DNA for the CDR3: TGCGCCAGCAGCACCGCTCAACTATCGAACACTGAAGCTTTCTTT. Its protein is CASSTAQLSNTEAFF. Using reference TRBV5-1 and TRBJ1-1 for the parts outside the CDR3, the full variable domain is KAGVTQTPRYLIKTRGQQVTLSCSPISGHRSVSWYQQTPGQGLQFLFEYFSETQRNKGNFPGRFSGRQFSNSRSEMNVSTLELGDSALYLCASSTAQLSNTEAFFGQGTRLTVV.

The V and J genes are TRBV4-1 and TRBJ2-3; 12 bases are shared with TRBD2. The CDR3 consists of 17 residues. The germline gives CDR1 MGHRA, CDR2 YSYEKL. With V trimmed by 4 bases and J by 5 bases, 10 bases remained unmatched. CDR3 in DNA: TGCGCCAGCAGCCTGTCTAGCGGGAGGGCTTCGGTAGATACGCAGTATTTT. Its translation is CASSLSSGRASVDTQYF.

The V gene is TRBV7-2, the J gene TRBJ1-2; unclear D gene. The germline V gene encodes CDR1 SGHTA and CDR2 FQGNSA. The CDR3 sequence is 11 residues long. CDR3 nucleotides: TGTGTTGATGGACTGAACTATGGCTACACCTTC. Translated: CVDGLNYGYTF.

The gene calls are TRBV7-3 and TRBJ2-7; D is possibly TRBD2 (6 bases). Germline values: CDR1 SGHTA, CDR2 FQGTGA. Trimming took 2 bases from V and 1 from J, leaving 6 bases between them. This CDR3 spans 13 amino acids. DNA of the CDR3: TGTGCCAGCAGCTTAGCGGGGTCCTACGAGCAGTACTTC. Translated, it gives CASSLAGSYEQYF.

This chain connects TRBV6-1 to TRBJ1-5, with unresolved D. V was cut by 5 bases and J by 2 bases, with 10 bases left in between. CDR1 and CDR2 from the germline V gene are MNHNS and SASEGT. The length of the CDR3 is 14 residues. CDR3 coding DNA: TGTGCCAGCAGTCCCGGCCAGGGCAATCAGCCCCAGCATTTT. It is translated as CASSPGQGNQPQHF.

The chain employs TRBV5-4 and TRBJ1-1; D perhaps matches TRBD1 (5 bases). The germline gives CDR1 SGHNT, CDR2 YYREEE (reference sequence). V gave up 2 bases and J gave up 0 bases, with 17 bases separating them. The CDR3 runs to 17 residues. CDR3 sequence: CASSLIRVGGMNTEAFF. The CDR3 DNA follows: TGTGCCAGCAGCTTAATCAGGGTCGGCGGGATGAACACTGAAGCTTTCTTT.

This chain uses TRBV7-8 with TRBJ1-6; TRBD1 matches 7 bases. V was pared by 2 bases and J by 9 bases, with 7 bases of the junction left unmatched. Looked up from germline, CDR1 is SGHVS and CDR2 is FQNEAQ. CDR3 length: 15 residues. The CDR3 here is CASSLSGQAGSPLHF. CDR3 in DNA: TGTGCCAGCAGCTTAAGCGGACAGGCGGGTTCACCCCTCCACTTT.

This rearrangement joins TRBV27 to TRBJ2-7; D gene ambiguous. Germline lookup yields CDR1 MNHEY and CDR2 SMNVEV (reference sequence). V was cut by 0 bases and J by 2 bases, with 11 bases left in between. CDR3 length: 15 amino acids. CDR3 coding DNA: TGTGCCAGCAGTTTATCCGCGGAGACCCCCTACGAGCAGTACTTC. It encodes CASSLSAETPYEQYF.

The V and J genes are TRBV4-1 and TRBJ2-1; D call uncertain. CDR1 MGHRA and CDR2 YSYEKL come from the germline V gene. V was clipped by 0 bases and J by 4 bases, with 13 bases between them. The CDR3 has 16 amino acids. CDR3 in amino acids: CASSQDLFGIYNEQFF. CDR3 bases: TGCGCCAGCAGCCAAGATCTTTTTGGCATTTACAATGAGCAGTTCTTC.

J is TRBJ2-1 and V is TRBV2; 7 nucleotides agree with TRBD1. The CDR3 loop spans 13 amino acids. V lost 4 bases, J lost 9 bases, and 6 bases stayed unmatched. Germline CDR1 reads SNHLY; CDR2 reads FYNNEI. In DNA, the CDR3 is TGTGCCAGCAGTGTTGACAGGGTGAGTGAGCAGTTCTTC. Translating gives CASSVDRVSEQFF.

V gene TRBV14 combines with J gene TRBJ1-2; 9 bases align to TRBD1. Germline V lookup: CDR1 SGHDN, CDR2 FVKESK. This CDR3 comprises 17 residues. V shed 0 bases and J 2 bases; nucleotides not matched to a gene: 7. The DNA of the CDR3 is TGTGCCAGCAGCCAAGACGCAACCGGGACAGGGAACTATGGCTACACCTTC. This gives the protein CASSQDATGTGNYGYTF. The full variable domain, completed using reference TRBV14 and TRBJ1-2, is EAGVTQFPSHSVIEKGQTVTLRCDPISGHDNLYWYRRVMGKEIKFLLHFVKESKQDESGMPNNRFLAERTGGTYSTLKVQPAELEDSGVYFCASSQDATGTGNYGYTFGSGTRLTVV.

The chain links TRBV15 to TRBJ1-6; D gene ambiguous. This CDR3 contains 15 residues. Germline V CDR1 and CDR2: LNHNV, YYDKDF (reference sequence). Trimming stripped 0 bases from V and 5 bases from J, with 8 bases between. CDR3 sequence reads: CATSREGRNNSPLHF. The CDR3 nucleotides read TGTGCCACCAGCAGAGAAGGCAGGAATAATTCACCCCTCCACTTT.

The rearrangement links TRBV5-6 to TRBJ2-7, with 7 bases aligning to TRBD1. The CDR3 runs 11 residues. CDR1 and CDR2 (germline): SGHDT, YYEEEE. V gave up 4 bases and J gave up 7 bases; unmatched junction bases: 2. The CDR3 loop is CASSIRGEQYF. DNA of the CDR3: TGTGCCAGCAGCATCAGGGGGGAGCAGTACTTC.